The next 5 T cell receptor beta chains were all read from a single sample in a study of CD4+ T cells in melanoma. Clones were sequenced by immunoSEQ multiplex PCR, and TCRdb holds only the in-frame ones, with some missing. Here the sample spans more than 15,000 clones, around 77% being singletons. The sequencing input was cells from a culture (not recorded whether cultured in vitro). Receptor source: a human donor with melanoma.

CDR3 amino acids: CASSYLGRGEQYF. CDR3 DNA: TGTGCCAGCAGTTATCTGGGTAGAGGCGAGCAGTACTTC. The chain couples TRBV2 to TRBJ2-7; D gene ambiguous. The V end lost 5 bases, the J end lost 6 bases, and 14 bases lay between the germline ends. The CDR3 is 13 residues long. Germline CDR1 is SNHLY and CDR2 is FYNNEI.

The CDR3 loop reads CASSFGGQPYGYTF. The CDR3 DNA follows: TGTGCCAGCAGTTTCGGGGGACAGCCCTATGGCTACACCTTC. The chain combines TRBV27 with TRBJ1-2; TRBD1 aligns across 7 bases. The junction had 5 bases not matched to a gene; V was cut back by 3 bases and J by 4 bases. The CDR3 runs to 14 residues. The germline CDR1 and CDR2 sequences are MNHEY and SMNVEV (reference sequence).

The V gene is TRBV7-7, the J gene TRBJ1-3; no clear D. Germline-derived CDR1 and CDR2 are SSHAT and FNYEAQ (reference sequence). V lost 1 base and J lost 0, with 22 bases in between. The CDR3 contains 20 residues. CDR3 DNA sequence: TGTGCCAGCAGCTTAGACCTGCGAAGGACGGTCGAACCCTCTGGAAACACCATATATTTT. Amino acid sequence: CASSLDLRRTVEPSGNTIYF. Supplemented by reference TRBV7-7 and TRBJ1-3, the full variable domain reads GAGVSQSPRYKVTKRGQDVTLRCDPISSHATLYWYQQALGQGPEFLTYFNYEAQPDKSGLPSDRFSAERPEGSISTLTIQRTEQRDSAMYRCASSLDLRRTVEPSGNTIYFGEGSWLTVV.

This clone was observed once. CDR3 residues: CASSLGITATTNEKLFF. CDR3 in DNA: TGTGCCAGCAGCCTTGGAATTACTGCGACAACTAATGAAAAACTGTTTTTT. This chain connects TRBV2 to TRBJ1-4; D gene ambiguous. CDR1 SNHLY and CDR2 FYNNEI come from the germline V gene. Trimming took 6 bases from V and 0 from J, leaving 17 bases between them. This CDR3 has 17 residues. Together with reference TRBV2 and TRBJ1-4, the CDR3 gives the full variable domain: EPEVTQTPSHQVTQMGQEVILRCVPISNHLYFYWYRQILGQKVEFLVSFYNNEISEKSEIFDDQFSVERPDGSNFTLKIRSTKLEDSAMYFCASSLGITATTNEKLFFGSGTQLSVL.

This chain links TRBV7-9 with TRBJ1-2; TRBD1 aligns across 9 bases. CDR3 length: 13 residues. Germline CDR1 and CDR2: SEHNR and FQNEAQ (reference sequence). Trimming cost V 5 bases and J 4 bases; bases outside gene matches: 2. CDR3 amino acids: CASSRTGAYGYTF. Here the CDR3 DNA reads TGTGCCAGCAGCAGGACAGGGGCCTATGGCTACACCTTC.